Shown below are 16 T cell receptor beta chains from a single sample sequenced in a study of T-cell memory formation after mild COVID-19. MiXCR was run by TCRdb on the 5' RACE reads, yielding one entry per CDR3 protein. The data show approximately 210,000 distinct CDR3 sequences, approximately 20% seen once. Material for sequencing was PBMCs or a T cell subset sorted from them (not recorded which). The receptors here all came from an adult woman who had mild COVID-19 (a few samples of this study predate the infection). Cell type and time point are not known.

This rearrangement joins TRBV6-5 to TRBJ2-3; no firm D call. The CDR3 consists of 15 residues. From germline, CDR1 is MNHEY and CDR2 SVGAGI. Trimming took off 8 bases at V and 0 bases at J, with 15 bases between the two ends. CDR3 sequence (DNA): TGTGCCAGCTCCCCAGTGGCGTTGAGCACAGATACGCAGTATTTT. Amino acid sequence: CASSPVALSTDTQYF.

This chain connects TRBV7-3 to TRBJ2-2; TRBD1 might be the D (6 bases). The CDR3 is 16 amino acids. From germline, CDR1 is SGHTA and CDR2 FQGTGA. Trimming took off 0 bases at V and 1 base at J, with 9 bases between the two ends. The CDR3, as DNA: TGTGCCAGCAGCTTAACACAGGGAGTGAACACCGGGGAGCTGTTTTTT. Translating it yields CASSLTQGVNTGELFF.

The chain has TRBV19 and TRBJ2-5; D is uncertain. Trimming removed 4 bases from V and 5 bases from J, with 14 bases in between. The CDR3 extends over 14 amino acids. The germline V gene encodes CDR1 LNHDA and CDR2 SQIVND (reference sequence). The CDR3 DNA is TGTGCCAGTAGTACACGACTCCTCAGCGAGACCCAGTACTTC. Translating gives CASSTRLLSETQYF.

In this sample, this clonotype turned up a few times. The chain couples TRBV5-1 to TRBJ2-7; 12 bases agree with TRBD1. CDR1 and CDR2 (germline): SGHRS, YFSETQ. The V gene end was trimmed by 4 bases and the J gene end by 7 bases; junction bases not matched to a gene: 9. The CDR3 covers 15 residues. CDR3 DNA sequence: TGCGCCAGCAGCCGCGGGACAGGGGGCTTGGGAGAGCAGTACTTC. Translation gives CASSRGTGGLGEQYF.

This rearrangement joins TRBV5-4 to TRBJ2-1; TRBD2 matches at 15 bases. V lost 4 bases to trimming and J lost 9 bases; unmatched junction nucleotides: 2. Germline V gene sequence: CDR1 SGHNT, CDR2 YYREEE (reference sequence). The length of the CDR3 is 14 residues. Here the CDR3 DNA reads TGTGCCAGCAGCCGGACTAGCGGGGGGGGTGAGCAGTTCTTC. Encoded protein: CASSRTSGGGEQFF.

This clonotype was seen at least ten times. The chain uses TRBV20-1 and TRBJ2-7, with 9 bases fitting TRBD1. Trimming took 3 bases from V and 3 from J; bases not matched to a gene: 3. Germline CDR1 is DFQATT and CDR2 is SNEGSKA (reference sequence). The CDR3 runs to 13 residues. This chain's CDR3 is CSASRDRVYEQYF. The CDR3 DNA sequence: TGCAGTGCTAGTCGGGACAGGGTCTACGAGCAGTACTTC.

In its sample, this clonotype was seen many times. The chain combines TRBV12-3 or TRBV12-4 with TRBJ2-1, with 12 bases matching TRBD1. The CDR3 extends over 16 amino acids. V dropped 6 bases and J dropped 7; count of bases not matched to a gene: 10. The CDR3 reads CASRSGTGGSGNEQFF. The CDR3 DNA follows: TGTGCCAGCAGATCTGGGACAGGGGGCTCGGGAAATGAGCAGTTCTTC.

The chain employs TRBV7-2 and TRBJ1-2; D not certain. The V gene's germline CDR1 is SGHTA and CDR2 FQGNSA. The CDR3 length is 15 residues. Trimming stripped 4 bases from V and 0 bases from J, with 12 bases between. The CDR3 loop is CASSSRKSTNYGYTF. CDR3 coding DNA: TGTGCCAGCAGCTCTCGGAAATCTACTAACTATGGCTACACCTTC.

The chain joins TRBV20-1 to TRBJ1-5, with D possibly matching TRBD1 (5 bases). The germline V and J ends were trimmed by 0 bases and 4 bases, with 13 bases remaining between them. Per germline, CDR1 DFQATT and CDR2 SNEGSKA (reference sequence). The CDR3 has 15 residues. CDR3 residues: CSARDTGNINQPQHF. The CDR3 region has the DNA TGCAGTGCTAGAGATACAGGAAATATAAATCAGCCCCAGCATTTT.

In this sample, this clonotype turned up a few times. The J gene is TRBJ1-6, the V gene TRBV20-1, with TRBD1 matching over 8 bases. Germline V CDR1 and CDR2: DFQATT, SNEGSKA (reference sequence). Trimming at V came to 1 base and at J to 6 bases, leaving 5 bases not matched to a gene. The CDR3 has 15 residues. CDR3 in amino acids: CSARGRQGTNSPLHF. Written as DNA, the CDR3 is TGCAGTGCTAGAGGCCGACAGGGGACTAATTCACCCCTCCACTTT.

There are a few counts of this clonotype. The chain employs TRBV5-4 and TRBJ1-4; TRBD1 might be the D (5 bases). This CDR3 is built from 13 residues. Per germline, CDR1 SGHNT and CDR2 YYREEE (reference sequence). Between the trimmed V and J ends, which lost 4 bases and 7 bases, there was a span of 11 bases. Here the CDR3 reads CASSPGTFEKLFF. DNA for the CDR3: TGTGCCAGCAGCCCCGGGACTTTTGAAAAACTGTTTTTT.

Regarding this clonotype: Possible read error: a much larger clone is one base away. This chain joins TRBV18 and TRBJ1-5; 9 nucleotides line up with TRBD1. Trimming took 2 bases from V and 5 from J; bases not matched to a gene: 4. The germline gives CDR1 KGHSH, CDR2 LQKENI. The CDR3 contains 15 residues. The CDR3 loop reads CASSPADRGDQPQHF. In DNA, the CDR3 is TGTGCCAGCTCACCAGCGGACAGGGGCGATCAGCCCCAGCATTTT.

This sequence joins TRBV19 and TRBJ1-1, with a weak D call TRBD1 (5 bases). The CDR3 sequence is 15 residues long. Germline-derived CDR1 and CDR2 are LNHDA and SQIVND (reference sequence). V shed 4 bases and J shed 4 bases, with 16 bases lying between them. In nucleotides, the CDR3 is TGTGCCAGTAGTAGGGCACCTGGGGGGGGCACTGAAGCTTTCTTT. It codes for CASSRAPGGGTEAFF.

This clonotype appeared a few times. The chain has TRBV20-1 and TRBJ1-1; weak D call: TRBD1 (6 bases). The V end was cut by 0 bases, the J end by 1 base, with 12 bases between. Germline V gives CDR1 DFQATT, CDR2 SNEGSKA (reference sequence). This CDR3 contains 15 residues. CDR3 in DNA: TGCAGTGCTAGAGATCAAACAGGGCAGAACACTGAAGCTTTCTTT. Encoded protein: CSARDQTGQNTEAFF.

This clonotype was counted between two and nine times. CDR3 DNA: TGTGCCACCGGGGGGGGGGCCCCCGACGAGCAGTACTTC. Its translation is CATGGGAPDEQYF. The rearrangement links TRBV24-1 to TRBJ2-7; TRBD2 is a possible D gene (7 bases). With 9 bases removed from V and 5 bases from J, the gap between germline ends came to 16 bases. This CDR3 has 13 amino acids. Germline CDR1 KGHDR, CDR2 SFDVKD.

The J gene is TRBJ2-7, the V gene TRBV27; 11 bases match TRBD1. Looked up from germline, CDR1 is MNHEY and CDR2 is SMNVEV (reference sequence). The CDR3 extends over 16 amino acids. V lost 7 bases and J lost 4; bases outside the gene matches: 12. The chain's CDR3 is CASKLLGTGGLYEQYF. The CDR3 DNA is TGTGCCAGCAAATTGCTCGGGACAGGGGGACTATACGAGCAGTACTTC.